Listed here are 25 T cell receptor beta chains from one sample, sequenced in a study of T cells in Graves' hyperthyroidism and ophthalmopathy. TCR beta CDR3 region amplification was performed from RNA transcripts. HTBI primers were employed in a first-round RT-PCR of the TCR CDR3. TCRdb re-derived calls from the multiplex PCR reads in MiXCR, one entry per CDR3 protein. The sample has around 560,000 distinct CDR3 sequences, 16% seen once. Sequencing was done on a sample of blood. The receptors derive from a woman younger than 35 with Graves' hyperthyroidism.

The rearrangement joins TRBV29-1 to TRBJ2-1, with no clear D. CDR1 SQVTM and CDR2 ANQGSEA come from the germline V gene. The germline V and J ends were trimmed by 6 bases and 1 base, with 10 bases remaining between them. The CDR3 covers 13 residues. The CDR3 sequence is CSVTPLSYNEQFF. DNA of the CDR3: TGCAGCGTCACTCCCTTGTCCTACAATGAGCAGTTCTTC.

There are a few counts of this clonotype. The CDR3 here is CASSLDPGTFQEQFF. CDR3 DNA: TGTGCCAGCAGCCTCGATCCCGGGACCTTCCAGGAGCAGTTCTTC. The chain uses TRBV7-6 and TRBJ2-1; either TRBD1 or TRBD2 may supply D (5 bases each). With 5 bases removed from V and 10 bases from J, the gap between germline ends came to 21 bases. CDR1 and CDR2 (germline): SGHVS, FNYEAQ. The CDR3 is made up of 15 amino acids.

The table lists this clonotype with many counts. The chain is built from TRBV20-1 and TRBJ1-1, with a tentative D call TRBD1 (5 bases). There are 13 residues in the CDR3. Trimming removed 0 bases at V and 4 bases at J, with 9 bases between. CDR1 is DFQATT, CDR2 SNEGSKA, per germline (reference sequence). The CDR3 sequence is CSARDGGRTEAFF. CDR3 nucleotide sequence: TGCAGTGCTAGAGATGGGGGACGCACTGAAGCTTTCTTT.

This clonotype was seen a few times. J is TRBJ2-3 and V is TRBV3-1; D unclear. Per germline, CDR1 LGHDT and CDR2 YNNKEL (reference sequence). The germline V and J ends were trimmed by 3 bases and 4 bases, with 14 bases remaining between them. There are 15 residues in the CDR3. This CDR3 reads CASSQVGLGADTQYF. The CDR3 DNA follows: TGTGCCAGCAGCCAGGTCGGGCTAGGCGCAGATACGCAGTATTTT.

This clonotype was found a few times. The chain is built from TRBV12-3 or TRBV12-4 and TRBJ1-6; D may be TRBD1 (5 bases). The CDR3 length is 14 residues. Between the trimmed V and J ends, which lost 8 bases and 8 bases, there was a span of 16 bases. As DNA, the CDR3 is TGTGCCAGCTCTCCCGCAGGGTGGGATTCACCCCTCCACTTT. This sequence encodes CASSPAGWDSPLHF.

The V call is TRBV12-3 or TRBV12-4, the J call TRBJ1-4, with 7 bases aligning to TRBD1. Losses at the gene ends were 0 bases for V and 0 bases for J; bases not matched to a gene: 1. CDR3 length: 16 residues. The CDR3 region has the DNA TGTGCCAGCAGTTTAGCGCAGGGGGCAACTAATGAAAAACTGTTTTTT. It is translated as CASSLAQGATNEKLFF.

This clonotype was observed at least ten times. The V and J genes are TRBV2 and TRBJ1-6; D is uncertain. CDR3 length equals 11 residues. Trimming removed 6 bases at V and 9 bases at J, with 6 bases between. Germline CDR1 and CDR2: SNHLY and FYNNEI. The CDR3 spells CASRSSSPLHF. In DNA form, the CDR3 reads TGTGCCAGCAGGAGCTCTTCACCCCTCCACTTT.

This chain uses TRBV9 with TRBJ1-3; D is unclear. This CDR3 spans 18 amino acids. Trimming took 3 bases from V and 0 from J, leaving 19 bases between them. The V gene's germline CDR1 is SGDLS and CDR2 YYNGEE. The CDR3 DNA sequence: TGTGCCAGCAGCGCTCGTCGAGGAGGGTTAAGCTCTGGAAACACCATATATTTT. As protein: CASSARRGGLSSGNTIYF. Together with reference TRBV9 and TRBJ1-3, the CDR3 gives the full variable domain: DSGVTQTPKHLITATGQRVTLRCSPRSGDLSVYWYQQSLDQGLQFLIQYYNGEERAKGNILERFSAQQFPDLHSELNLSSLELGDSALYFCASSARRGGLSSGNTIYFGEGSWLTVV.

This clonotype occurred many times. DNA of the CDR3: TGTGCCAGCAGCTTTCGGGACTACGAGCAGTACTTC. Translation gives CASSFRDYEQYF. This sequence joins TRBV7-2 and TRBJ2-7, with a weak D call TRBD2 (5 bases). Germline CDR1 reads SGHTA; CDR2 reads FQGNSA. The CDR3 consists of 12 residues. V lost 3 bases, J lost 3 bases, and 6 bases lay in between.

This clonotype was seen at least ten times. V and J are TRBV18 and TRBJ1-1; tentative D call: TRBD1 (6 bases). Germline loops: CDR1 KGHSH, CDR2 LQKENI. The CDR3 length is 15 residues. The V end was cut by 3 bases, the J end by 5 bases, with 16 bases between. The CDR3 DNA reads TGTGCCAGCTCACCCCTAGGGGGGGCGGGGACTGAAGCTTTCTTT. The encoded protein is CASSPLGGAGTEAFF.

This clonotype was seen many times. The chain uses TRBV27 and TRBJ1-2; TRBD1 agrees at 7 bases. Germline loops: CDR1 MNHEY, CDR2 SMNVEV (reference sequence). Trimming removed 6 bases from V and 4 bases from J; junction bases left unmatched: 5. This CDR3 has 13 amino acids. CDR3 nucleotides: TGTGCCAGCAGATCCGGGACAGTCTATGGCTACACCTTC. Translation: CASRSGTVYGYTF.

At least ten counts were recorded for this clonotype. The chain combines TRBV6-1 with TRBJ2-1, with a tentative D call TRBD1 (6 bases). CDR1 is MNHNS and CDR2 is SASEGT in the germline V gene. Trimming removed 6 bases at V and 0 bases at J, with 9 bases between. The CDR3 consists of 14 residues. The CDR3 sequence: CASRGASSYNEQFF. CDR3 DNA sequence: TGTGCCAGCAGGGGGGCTAGCTCCTACAATGAGCAGTTCTTC.

In regard to this clonotype: This may be a read error, as it is one base from a much larger clone. V is TRBV27 and J is TRBJ2-1; the D is unclear. The CDR3 spans 16 residues. Between the trimmed V and J ends, which lost 4 bases and 6 bases, there was a span of 19 bases. CDR1 is MNHEY, CDR2 SMNVEV, per germline (reference sequence). CDR3 amino acids: CASSYSLDPVRNEQFF. The CDR3 DNA reads as TGTGCCAGCAGTTACTCGTTGGACCCCGTTCGCAATGAGCAGTTCTTC.

The sample holds a few counts of this clonotype. This chain joins TRBV4-1 and TRBJ2-7; 15 nucleotides line up with TRBD2. The V segment lost 0 bases and the J segment 7 bases; nucleotides outside the gene matches: 4. Looked up from germline, CDR1 is MGHRA and CDR2 is YSYEKL. The CDR3 totals 16 residues. The CDR3 coding sequence is TGCGCCAGCAGCCAAGAGGGGGGACTAGCGGGGGGTGAGCAGTACTTC. Translating it yields CASSQEGGLAGGEQYF.

Only a few counts were recorded for this clonotype. The rearrangement links TRBV10-3 to TRBJ2-3, with TRBD2 matching 9 bases. This CDR3 contains 19 residues. J gave up 0 bases and V 3 bases, and 13 bases lay outside the gene matches. Germline CDR1 reads ENHRY; CDR2 reads SYGVKD. The CDR3 sequence: CAISETVAGGLGSTDTQYF. The CDR3 region has the DNA TGTGCCATCAGTGAAACGGTGGCGGGGGGGCTTGGGAGCACAGATACGCAGTATTTT.

The chain links TRBV6-1 to TRBJ2-7, with TRBD1 as a possible D gene (5 bases). The CDR3 runs to 14 residues. Trimming left V 2 bases short and J 1 base short, with 9 bases between. Looked up from germline, CDR1 is MNHNS and CDR2 is SASEGT. The CDR3 sequence is CASSEIGVSYEQYF. CDR3 DNA: TGTGCCAGCAGTGAAATAGGGGTTTCCTACGAGCAGTACTTC.

This clonotype was seen more than once but under ten times. The chain joins TRBV20-1 to TRBJ2-2; 9 bases fit TRBD1. The V segment lost 0 bases and the J segment 4 bases; nucleotides outside the gene matches: 15. The length of the CDR3 is 19 residues. Germline V gene data show CDR1 as DFQATT and CDR2 as SNEGSKA (reference sequence). The DNA of the CDR3 is TGCAGTGCTAGAGACCAACCACGCCCCACAGGGGGCTTCACCGGGGAGCTGTTTTTT. This gives the protein CSARDQPRPTGGFTGELFF.

This clonotype showed up many times. The chain has TRBV11-2 and TRBJ2-7, with D possibly being TRBD1 or TRBD2 (5 bases each). V lost 5 bases, J lost 3 bases, and 8 bases lay in between. The CDR3 consists of 12 residues. CDR1 SGHAT and CDR2 FQNNGV come from the germline V gene. The DNA for the CDR3 is TGTGCCAGCAGCCGGGACGTCTACGAGCAGTACTTC. Translated, it gives CASSRDVYEQYF.

This clonotype was observed many times. V is TRBV12-3 or TRBV12-4 and J is TRBJ1-1; D unclear. The ends were cut back, 3 bases at V and 5 bases at J, with 10 bases in the middle. This CDR3 is 13 amino acids long. CDR3 in amino acids: CASSLSSRTEAFF. The CDR3 region has the DNA TGTGCCAGCAGTTTGTCCAGTAGGACTGAAGCTTTCTTT.

This clonotype was observed many times. The J gene is TRBJ2-7, the V gene TRBV12-3 or TRBV12-4; 10 bases are shared with TRBD1. V lost 5 bases, J lost 3 bases, and 7 bases stayed unmatched. The CDR3 sequence is 15 residues long. The CDR3 loop is CASSGGQGRIYEQYF. The CDR3 nucleotides are TGTGCCAGCAGTGGGGGACAGGGGCGAATCTACGAGCAGTACTTC.

This clonotype appeared many times. The DNA for the CDR3 is TGCAGTGCCGCCGGAGTGGATTATGGCTACACCTTC. It codes for CSAAGVDYGYTF. The rearrangement uses TRBV20-1 and TRBJ1-2; D is unresolved. This CDR3 region has 12 residues. Trimming took 6 bases from V and 5 from J, leaving 13 bases between them. Germline CDR1 and CDR2: DFQATT and SNEGSKA (reference sequence).

On this clonotype: A much more abundant neighbour one base away suggests this may be a read error. The CDR3 region is CSARDWCRAQNTEAFF. The CDR3 DNA reads TGCAGTGCTAGAGATTGGTGCAGGGCTCAAAACACTGAAGCTTTCTTT. The V gene is TRBV20-1, the J gene TRBJ1-1; tentative D call: TRBD1 (5 bases). The CDR3 is made up of 16 amino acids. The germline V gene has CDR1 DFQATT and CDR2 SNEGSKA (reference sequence). V lost 0 bases, J lost 2 bases, and 16 bases lay in between.

This clonotype was recorded many times. The CDR3 DNA reads as TGTGCCAGCCGACAGGGGAACCAAGAGACCCAGTACTTC. It encodes CASRQGNQETQYF. The rearrangement uses TRBV12-3 or TRBV12-4 and TRBJ2-5; 8 nucleotides align to TRBD1. This CDR3 region has 13 residues. The junction had 2 bases not matched to a gene; V was cut back by 8 bases and J by 0 bases.

This clonotype has a count of ten or more. The chain is built from TRBV3-1 and TRBJ2-7; D is unresolved. This CDR3 is built from 13 residues. Germline V gene sequence: CDR1 LGHDT, CDR2 YNNKEL (reference sequence). The germline V and J ends were trimmed by 0 bases and 1 base, with 4 bases remaining between them. The CDR3 is CASSQDGSYEQYF. The CDR3 DNA follows: TGTGCCAGCAGCCAAGATGGGTCCTACGAGCAGTACTTC.

This clonotype showed up many times. The chain joins TRBV7-2 to TRBJ2-5; 10 bases are a match to TRBD2. Germline loops: CDR1 SGHTA, CDR2 FQGNSA. The ends lost 2 bases at V and 1 base at J; junction bases unmatched: 4. The CDR3 is made up of 16 amino acids. CDR3 bases: TGTGCCAGCAGCTTAAGCGGGAGGGGGGTCCAAGAGACCCAGTACTTC. Residues: CASSLSGRGVQETQYF.